This TCR beta chain comes out of a study of blood T cell repertoires in COVID-19. Overall study: Researchers got acute and convalescent COVID-19 samples from the United States, Italy and Spain. T cells, B-cell-depleted T cells, or PBMCs supplied cDNA or gDNA.

V was shortened by 1 base and J by 1 base, with 10 bases between the two germline ends. The CDR3 covers 15 residues. Per the germline V gene, CDR1 is SNHLY and CDR2 is FYNNEI. Followed longitudinally, the Seattle patients had been enrolled during active infection. Authors' methods: Estimation of nucleated cell counts was performed using reference gene primer amplification. Sequencing used immunoSEQ multiplex PCR; TCRdb keeps in-frame clones, though not all of them. That table is the source of V, J and clone size, and D and trimming were worked out from the DNA. The table includes under 400,000 clones, roughly 90% detected once.

Sequenced sample: peripheral blood. This chain links TRBV2 with TRBJ1-1, with D perhaps matching TRBD1 (6 bases). The sequence was collected from a woman aged 30 to 39 with COVID-19, enrolled during active disease. CDR3: CASSEEQGRNTEAFF. CDR3 bases: TGTGCCAGCAGTGAAGAACAGGGCAGGAACACTGAAGCTTTCTTT.